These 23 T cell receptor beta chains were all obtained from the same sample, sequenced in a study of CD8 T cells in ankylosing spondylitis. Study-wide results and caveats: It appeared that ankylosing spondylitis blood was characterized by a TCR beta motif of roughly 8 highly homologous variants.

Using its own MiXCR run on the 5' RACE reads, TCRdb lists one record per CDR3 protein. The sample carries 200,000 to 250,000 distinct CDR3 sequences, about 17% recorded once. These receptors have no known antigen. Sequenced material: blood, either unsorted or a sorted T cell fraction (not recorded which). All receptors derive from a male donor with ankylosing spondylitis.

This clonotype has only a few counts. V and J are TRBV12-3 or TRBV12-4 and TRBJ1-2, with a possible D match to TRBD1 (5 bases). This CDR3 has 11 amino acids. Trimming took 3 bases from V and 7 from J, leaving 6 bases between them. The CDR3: CASSFDSGYTF. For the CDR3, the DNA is TGTGCCAGCAGTTTTGACAGTGGCTACACCTTC.

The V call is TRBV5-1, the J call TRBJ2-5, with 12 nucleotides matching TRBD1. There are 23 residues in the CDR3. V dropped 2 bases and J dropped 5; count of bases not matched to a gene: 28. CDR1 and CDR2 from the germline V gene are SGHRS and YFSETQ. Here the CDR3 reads CASSFYYQPGQGASSRTWETQYF. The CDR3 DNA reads TGCGCCAGCAGCTTCTACTACCAACCGGGACAGGGGGCGAGTAGCCGTACTTGGGAGACCCAGTACTTC.

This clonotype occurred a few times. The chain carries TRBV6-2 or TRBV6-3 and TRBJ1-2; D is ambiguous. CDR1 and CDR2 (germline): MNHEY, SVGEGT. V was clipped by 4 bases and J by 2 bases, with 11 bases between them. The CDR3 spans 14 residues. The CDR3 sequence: CASSFNAGNYGYTF. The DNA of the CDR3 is TGTGCCAGCAGTTTCAACGCCGGGAACTATGGCTACACCTTC.

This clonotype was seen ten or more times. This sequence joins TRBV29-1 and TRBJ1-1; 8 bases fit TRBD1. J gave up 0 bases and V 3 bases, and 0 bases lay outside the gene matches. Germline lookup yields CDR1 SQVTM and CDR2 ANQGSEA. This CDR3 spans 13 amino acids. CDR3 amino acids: CSVDRGLNTEAFF. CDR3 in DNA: TGCAGCGTTGACAGGGGGCTGAACACTGAAGCTTTCTTT.

Written as DNA, the CDR3 is TGTGCCAGCAGTCCTAGCGTTGGCGAGGCAGATACGCAGTATTTT. It is translated as CASSPSVGEADTQYF. The chain employs TRBV12-3 or TRBV12-4 and TRBJ2-3; perhaps TRBD2 as D (6 bases). The CDR3 spans 15 residues. V lost 5 bases to trimming and J lost 4 bases, with 16 bases between them.

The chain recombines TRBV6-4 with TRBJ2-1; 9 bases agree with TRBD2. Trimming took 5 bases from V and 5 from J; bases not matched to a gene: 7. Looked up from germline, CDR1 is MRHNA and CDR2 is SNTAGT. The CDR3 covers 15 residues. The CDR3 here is CASSISGGQNNEQFF. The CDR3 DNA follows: TGTGCCAGCAGTATCAGCGGGGGGCAAAACAATGAGCAGTTCTTC.

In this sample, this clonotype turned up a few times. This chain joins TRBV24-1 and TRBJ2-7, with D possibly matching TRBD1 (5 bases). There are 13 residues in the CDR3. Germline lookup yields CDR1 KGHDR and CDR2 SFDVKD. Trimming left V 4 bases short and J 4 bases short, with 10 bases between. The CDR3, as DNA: TGTGCCACCAGTGACTCCGACAGATACGAGCAGTACTTC. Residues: CATSDSDRYEQYF.

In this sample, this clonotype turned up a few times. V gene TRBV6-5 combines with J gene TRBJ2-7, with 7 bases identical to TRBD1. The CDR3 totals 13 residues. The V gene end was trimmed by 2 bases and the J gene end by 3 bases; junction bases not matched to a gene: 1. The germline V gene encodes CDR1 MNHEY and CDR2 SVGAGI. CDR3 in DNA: TGTGCCAGCAGTTACCGGGACAGCTACGAGCAGTACTTC. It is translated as CASSYRDSYEQYF.

CDR3 region: CASSFRLTSGSDEQYF. The DNA of the CDR3 is TGTGCCAGCAGCTTTAGGTTAACTAGCGGGAGTGACGAGCAGTACTTC. V and J are TRBV5-5 and TRBJ2-7; TRBD2 matches at 11 bases. The trim removed 2 bases at V and 5 bases at J, leaving 9 bases unmatched. Germline-derived CDR1 and CDR2 are SGHKS and YYEKEE (reference sequence). The CDR3 covers 16 residues.

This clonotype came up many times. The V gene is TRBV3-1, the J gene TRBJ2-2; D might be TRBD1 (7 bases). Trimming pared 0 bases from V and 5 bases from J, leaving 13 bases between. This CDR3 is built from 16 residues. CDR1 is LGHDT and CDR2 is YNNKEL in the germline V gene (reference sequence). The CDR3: CASSQEGGGYTGELFF. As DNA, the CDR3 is TGTGCCAGCAGCCAAGAAGGAGGGGGCTATACCGGGGAGCTGTTTTTT.

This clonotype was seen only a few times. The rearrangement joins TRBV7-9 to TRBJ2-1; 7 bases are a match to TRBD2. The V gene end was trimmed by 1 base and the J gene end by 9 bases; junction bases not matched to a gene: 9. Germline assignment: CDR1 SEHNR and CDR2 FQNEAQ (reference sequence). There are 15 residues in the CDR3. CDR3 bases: TGTGCCAGCAGCTTAGAGAGTGGGAGGGCCGGTGAGCAGTTCTTC. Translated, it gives CASSLESGRAGEQFF.

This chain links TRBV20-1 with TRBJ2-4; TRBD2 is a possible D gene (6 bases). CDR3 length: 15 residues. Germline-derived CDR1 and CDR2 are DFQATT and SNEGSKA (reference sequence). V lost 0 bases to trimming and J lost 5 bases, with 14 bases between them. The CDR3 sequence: CSARDYQEGENIQYF. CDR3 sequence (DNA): TGCAGTGCTAGAGATTACCAGGAGGGCGAAAACATTCAGTACTTC.

Here the CDR3 DNA reads TGTGCCAGCAGCTTACTGGACAGGGCCGGCTCTGGGGCCAACGTCCTGACTTTC. Translating gives CASSLLDRAGSGANVLTF. V usage is TRBV7-3 and J usage is TRBJ2-6; 8 bases are shared with TRBD1. After removal of 2 bases from V and 0 bases from J, the junction contained 6 bases not matched to a gene. The CDR3 extends over 18 amino acids. CDR1 and CDR2 (germline): SGHTA, FQGTGA. The full variable domain, its missing parts supplied by reference TRBV7-3 and TRBJ2-6, is GAGVSQTPSNKVTEKGKYVELRCDPISGHTALYWYRQSLGQGPEFLIYFQGTGAADDSGLPNDRFFAVRPEGSVSTLKIQRTERGDSAVYLCASSLLDRAGSGANVLTFGAGSRLTVL.

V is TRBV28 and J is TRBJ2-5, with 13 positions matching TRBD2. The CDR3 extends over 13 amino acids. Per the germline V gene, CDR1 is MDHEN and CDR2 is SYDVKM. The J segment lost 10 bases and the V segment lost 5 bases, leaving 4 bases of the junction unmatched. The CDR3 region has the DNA TGTGCCAGCAGTCTCCGGACTAGCGGGAGCCAGTACTTC. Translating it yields CASSLRTSGSQYF.

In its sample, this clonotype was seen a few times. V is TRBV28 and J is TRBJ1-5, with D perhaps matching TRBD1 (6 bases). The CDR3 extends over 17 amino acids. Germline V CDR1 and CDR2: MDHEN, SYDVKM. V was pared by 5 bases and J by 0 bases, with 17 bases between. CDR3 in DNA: TGTGCCAGCAGTGAGAGGGGACACCCATATAGCAATCAGCCCCAGCATTTT. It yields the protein CASSERGHPYSNQPQHF.

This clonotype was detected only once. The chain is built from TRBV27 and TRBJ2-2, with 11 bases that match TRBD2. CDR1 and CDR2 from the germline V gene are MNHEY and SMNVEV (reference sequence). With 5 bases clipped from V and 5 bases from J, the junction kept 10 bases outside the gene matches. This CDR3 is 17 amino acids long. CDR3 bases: TGTGCCAGCAGTGTGGGACTAGCGGTTCTTGGGACCGGGGAGCTGTTTTTT. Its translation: CASSVGLAVLGTGELFF.

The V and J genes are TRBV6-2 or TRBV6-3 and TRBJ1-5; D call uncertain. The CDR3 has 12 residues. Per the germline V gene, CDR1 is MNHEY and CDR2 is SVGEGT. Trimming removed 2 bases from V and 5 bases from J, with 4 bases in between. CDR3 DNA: TGTGCCAGCAGTTACGGGGATCAGCCCCAGCATTTT. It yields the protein CASSYGDQPQHF.

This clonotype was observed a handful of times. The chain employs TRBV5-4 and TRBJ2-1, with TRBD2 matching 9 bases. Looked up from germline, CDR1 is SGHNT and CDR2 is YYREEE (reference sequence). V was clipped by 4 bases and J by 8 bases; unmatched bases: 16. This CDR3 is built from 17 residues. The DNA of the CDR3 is TGTGCCAGCAGCGGGAACCAGGGAGCGGGGGGTTTCCATGAGCAGTTCTTC. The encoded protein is CASSGNQGAGGFHEQFF.

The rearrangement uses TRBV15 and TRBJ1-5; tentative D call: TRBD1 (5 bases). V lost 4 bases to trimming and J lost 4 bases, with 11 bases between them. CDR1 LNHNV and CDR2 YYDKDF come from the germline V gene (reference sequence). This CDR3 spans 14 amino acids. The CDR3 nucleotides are TGTGCCACCAGCAAAGCCCAGGGAAATCAGCCCCAGCATTTT. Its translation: CATSKAQGNQPQHF.

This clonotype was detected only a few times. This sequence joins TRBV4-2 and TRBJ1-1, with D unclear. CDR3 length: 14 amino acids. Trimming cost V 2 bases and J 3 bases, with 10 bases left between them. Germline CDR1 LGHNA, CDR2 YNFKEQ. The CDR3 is CASSQPDRYTEAFF. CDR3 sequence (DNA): TGTGCCAGCAGCCAACCCGACCGTTACACTGAAGCTTTCTTT.

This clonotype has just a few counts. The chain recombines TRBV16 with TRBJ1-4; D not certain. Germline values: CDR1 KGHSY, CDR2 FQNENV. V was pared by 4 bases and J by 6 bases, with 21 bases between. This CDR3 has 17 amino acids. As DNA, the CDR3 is TGTGCCAGCAGCCCTACGCCTCGACGGGGTGCTGATGAAAAACTGTTTTTT. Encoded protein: CASSPTPRRGADEKLFF.

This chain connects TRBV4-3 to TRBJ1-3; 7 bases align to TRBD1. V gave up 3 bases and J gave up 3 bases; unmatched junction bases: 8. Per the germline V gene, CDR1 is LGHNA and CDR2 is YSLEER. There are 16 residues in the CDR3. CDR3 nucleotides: TGCGCCAGCAGCCAGTACAGGGGTGAGATTGGAAACACCATATATTTT. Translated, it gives CASSQYRGEIGNTIYF.

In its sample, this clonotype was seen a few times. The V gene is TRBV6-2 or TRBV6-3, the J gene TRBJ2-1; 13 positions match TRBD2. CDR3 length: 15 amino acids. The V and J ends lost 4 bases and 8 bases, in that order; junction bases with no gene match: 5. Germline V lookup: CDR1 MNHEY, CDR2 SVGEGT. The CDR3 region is CASSSTSGRRDEQFF. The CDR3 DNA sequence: TGTGCCAGCAGTTCGACTAGCGGGAGGAGGGATGAGCAGTTCTTC.